This T cell receptor beta chain was recovered during a study of technical replicates of blood from a few donors. This table comes from immunoSEQ multiplex PCR, and its TCRdb copy is limited to in-frame clones, with some not included. The sample holds about 68,000 clones, less than 98% seen once. From germline, CDR1 is SGHRS and CDR2 YFSETQ. This CDR3 is built from 12 residues. Trimming took 5 bases from V and 6 from J; bases not matched to a gene: 4. The clonotype was recovered from a human donor in good health. The sequenced material came from T cells isolated from PBMCs. The rearrangement links TRBV5-1 to TRBJ1-2; 7 bases align to TRBD1. This CDR3 is CASRVTGDGYTF. CDR3 in DNA: TGCGCCAGCAGAGTAACAGGGGATGGCTACACCTTC.